This T cell receptor beta chain was sequenced during a study of blood T cell repertoires in COVID-19. Looking at the study overall: Some COVID-19 samples were acute and others convalescent; all came from the United States, Italy and Spain. T cells, B-cell-depleted T cells, or PBMCs provided the cDNA or gDNA that served as material.

Trimming took 0 bases from V and 3 from J, leaving 8 bases between them. There are 14 residues in the CDR3. CDR1 is SGHVS, CDR2 FNYEAQ, per germline. Seattle cases were enrolled at active infection and followed longitudinally. In its sample, this clone was seen once. In the authors' workflow: The assay estimated nucleated cells by amplifying reference gene primers. Profiled with immunoSEQ multiplex PCR; TCRdb holds only in-frame clones, not every one. The V and J calls and the clone size are those of that table, but D and trimming were determined from the DNA. This table has fewer than 250,000 clones, 80% to 95% appearing once.

The TCR sequence derives from a man aged 30-40 years with COVID-19, enrolled during active disease. This chain links TRBV7-6 with TRBJ2-5; D is unresolved. Sequences were obtained from peripheral blood. CDR3 DNA sequence: TGTGCCAGCAGCTTAGCTCCTAGAAAAGAGACCCAGTACTTC. Its translation: CASSLAPRKETQYF.